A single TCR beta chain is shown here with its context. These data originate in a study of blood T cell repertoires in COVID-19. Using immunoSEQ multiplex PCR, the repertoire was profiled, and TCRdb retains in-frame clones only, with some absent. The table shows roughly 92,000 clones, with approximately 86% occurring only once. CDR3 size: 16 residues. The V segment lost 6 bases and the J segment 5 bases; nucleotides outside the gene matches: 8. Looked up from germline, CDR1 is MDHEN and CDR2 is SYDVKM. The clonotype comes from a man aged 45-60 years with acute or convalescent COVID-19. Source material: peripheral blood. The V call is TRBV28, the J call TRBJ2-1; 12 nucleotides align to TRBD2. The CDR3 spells CASRDLLAGGHNEQFF. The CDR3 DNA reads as TGTGCCAGCAGGGATCTACTAGCGGGAGGACACAATGAGCAGTTCTTC.